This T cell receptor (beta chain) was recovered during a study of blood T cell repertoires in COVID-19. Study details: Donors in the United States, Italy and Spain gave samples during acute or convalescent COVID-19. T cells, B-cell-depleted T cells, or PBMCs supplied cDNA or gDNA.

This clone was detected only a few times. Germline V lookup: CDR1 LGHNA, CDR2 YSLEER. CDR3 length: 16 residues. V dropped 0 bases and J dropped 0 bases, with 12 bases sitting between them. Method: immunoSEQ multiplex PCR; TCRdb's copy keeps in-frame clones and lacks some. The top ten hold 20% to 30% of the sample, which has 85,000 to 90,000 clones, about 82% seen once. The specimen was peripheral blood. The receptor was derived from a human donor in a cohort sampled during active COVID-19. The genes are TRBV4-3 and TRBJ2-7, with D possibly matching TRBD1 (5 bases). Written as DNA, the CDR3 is TGCGCCAGCAGCCAAGAGGCGACAGCTGGCTCCTACGAGCAGTACTTC. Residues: CASSQEATAGSYEQYF.